The clone carrying this TCR beta chain has a single count. Its specificity is not known. Data came from immunoSEQ multiplex PCR; TCRdb stores just in-frame clones and leaves some out. The sample includes roughly 70,000 clones, over 85% of them seen just once. The source of the sample is a study of cytomegalovirus exposure and HLA in healthy donors. Germline V gene data show CDR1 as SGHRS and CDR2 as YFSETQ. Trimming took 4 bases from V and 1 from J; bases not matched to a gene: 6. The CDR3 loop spans 16 amino acids. The study, taken as a whole, reports: The majority of TCR sequences were rare, yet some public TCRs appeared in many donors. Overall, around 160 TCR beta chains were annotated as cytomegalovirus-associated. Accounts indicate the classifier identified cytomegalovirus status with strong specificity and sensitivity.

What was sequenced was PBMCs. The receptor was isolated from a man between 18 and 35 years old in good health and CMV-seropositive. The chain uses TRBV5-1 and TRBJ2-3; 10 positions match TRBD1. The CDR3 DNA sequence: TGCGCCAGCAGCCCTGGGGGGACAGGGGGCACAGATACGCAGTATTTT. It translates to CASSPGGTGGTDTQYF.